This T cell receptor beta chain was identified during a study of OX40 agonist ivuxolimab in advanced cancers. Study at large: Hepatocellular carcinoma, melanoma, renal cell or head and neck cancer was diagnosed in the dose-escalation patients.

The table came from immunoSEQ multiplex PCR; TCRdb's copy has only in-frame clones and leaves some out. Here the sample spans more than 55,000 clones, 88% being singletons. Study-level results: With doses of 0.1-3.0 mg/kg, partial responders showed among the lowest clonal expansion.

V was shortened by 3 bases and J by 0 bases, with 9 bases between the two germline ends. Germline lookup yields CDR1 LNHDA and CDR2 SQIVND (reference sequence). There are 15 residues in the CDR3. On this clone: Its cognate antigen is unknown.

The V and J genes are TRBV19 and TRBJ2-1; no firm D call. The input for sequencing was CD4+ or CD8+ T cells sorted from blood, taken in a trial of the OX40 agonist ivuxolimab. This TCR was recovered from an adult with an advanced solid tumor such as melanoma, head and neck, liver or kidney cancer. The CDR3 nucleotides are TGTGCCAGTAGTATCCTCCCGAGCTCCTACAATGAGCAGTTCTTC. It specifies CASSILPSSYNEQFF.